One and the same sample provided the 27 T cell receptor beta chains below, sequenced in a study of shared clonotypes between healthy human individuals. Here immunoSEQ multiplex PCR was the method, and the copy in TCRdb shows in-frame clones only, minus some. The table includes 2 million to 2.5 million clones, around 92% detected once. Sequenced material: naive CD4+ T cells from PBMCs. Subset noted: CD45RA+ positively selected. The receptors come from a man in his late teens or twenties in good health. Some clones in this sample may be carry-over from other donors' samples.

The V call is TRBV11-3, the J call TRBJ2-6, with D unresolved. V was shortened by 3 bases and J by 1 base, with 1 base between the two germline ends. CDR1 is SGHNT, CDR2 YENEEA, per germline. The CDR3 spans 13 residues. The CDR3 sequence is CASSFSGANVLTF. DNA of the CDR3: TGTGCCAGCAGCTTTTCTGGGGCCAACGTCCTGACTTTC.

The chain links TRBV5-1 to TRBJ2-5; 10 bases agree with TRBD2. The CDR3 covers 17 residues. Trimming cost V 0 bases and J 4 bases; bases outside gene matches: 9. Germline lookup yields CDR1 SGHRS and CDR2 YFSETQ. CDR3 region: CASSLANGLAGVETQYF. The DNA of the CDR3 is TGCGCCAGCAGCTTGGCCAACGGGCTAGCGGGAGTAGAGACCCAGTACTTC. Full variable domain (rest looked up from reference TRBV5-1 and TRBJ2-5): KAGVTQTPRYLIKTRGQQVTLSCSPISGHRSVSWYQQTPGQGLQFLFEYFSETQRNKGNFPGRFSGRQFSNSRSEMNVSTLELGDSALYLCASSLANGLAGVETQYFGPGTRLLVL.

The genes are TRBV7-9 and TRBJ2-7, with 8 bases identical to TRBD1. The CDR3 has 18 amino acids. V shed 1 base, J shed 0 bases, and the junction held 11 bases outside the gene matches. Germline-derived CDR1 and CDR2 are SEHNR and FQNEAQ (reference sequence). The CDR3 region is CASSLVRWGTGSSYEQYF. CDR3 DNA: TGTGCCAGCAGCTTAGTTAGGTGGGGGACAGGTAGCTCCTACGAGCAGTACTTC.

As regards this clone: Other DNA sequences from this sample encode an identical CDR3 as well. This sequence joins TRBV18 and TRBJ2-7; 8 nucleotides match TRBD1. CDR3 size: 14 residues. Germline CDR1 is KGHSH and CDR2 is LQKENI. V dropped 6 bases and J dropped 3; count of bases not matched to a gene: 7. This CDR3 reads CASSLAGGSYEQYF. Here the CDR3 DNA reads TGTGCCAGCTCCCTTGCAGGGGGCAGCTACGAGCAGTACTTC. The full variable domain, rest sourced from reference TRBV18 and TRBJ2-7, is NAGVMQNPRHLVRRRGQEARLRCSPMKGHSHVYWYRQLPEEGLKFMVYLQKENIIDESGMPKERFSAEFPKEGPSILRIQQVVRGDSAAYFCASSLAGGSYEQYFGPGTRLTVT.

The rearrangement uses TRBV5-6 and TRBJ2-3; D gene uncertain. Germline CDR1 SGHDT, CDR2 YYEEEE. The germline V and J ends were trimmed by 0 bases and 0 bases, with 8 bases remaining between them. The CDR3 loop spans 15 amino acids. CDR3 in amino acids: CASSLDYSSTDTQYF. The CDR3, as DNA: TGTGCCAGCAGCTTGGACTACTCTAGCACAGATACGCAGTATTTT.

The chain joins TRBV11-1 to TRBJ1-1, with D uncertain. The CDR3 spans 14 residues. Germline-derived CDR1 and CDR2 are SGHAT and FQDESV (reference sequence). V lost 2 bases, J lost 2 bases, and 9 bases lay in between. CDR3 sequence (DNA): TGTGCCAGCAGCTTACGGATAATAAACACTGAAGCTTTCTTT. As protein: CASSLRIINTEAFF.

The rearrangement uses TRBV15 and TRBJ2-5, with 8 bases matching TRBD1. Germline CDR1 LNHNV, CDR2 YYDKDF (reference sequence). The CDR3 extends over 15 amino acids. V shed 1 base, J shed 2 bases, and the junction held 3 bases outside the gene matches. CDR3 amino acids: CATSRATGVQETQYF. The CDR3 nucleotides are TGTGCCACCAGCAGAGCGACAGGGGTACAAGAGACCCAGTACTTC.

The genes are TRBV11-2 and TRBJ1-2; 11 bases are shared with TRBD1. The V gene's germline CDR1 is SGHAT and CDR2 FQNNGV. The CDR3 loop spans 15 amino acids. Trimming at V came to 2 bases and at J to 5 bases, leaving 4 bases not matched to a gene. CDR3 DNA: TGTGCCAGCAGCTTACCCGGGACAGGGGGGTATGGCTACACCTTC. Protein product: CASSLPGTGGYGYTF.

The chain has TRBV28 and TRBJ2-5; TRBD1 matches at 11 bases. With the DNA end fitting TRBJ2-7 better, the J assignment may be wrong. CDR1 and CDR2 from the germline V gene are MDHEN and SYDVKM. The CDR3 spans 14 residues. CDR3 DNA sequence: TGTGCCAGCAGGGGGACAGGGGGCTCCTACGAGCAGTACTTC. It specifies CASRGTGGSYEQYF.

Comment on this clone: Other DNA variants within this sample encode the same CDR3. The genes are TRBV19 and TRBJ1-5, with D tentatively TRBD1 (5 bases). Germline loops: CDR1 LNHDA, CDR2 SQIVND (reference sequence). The CDR3 has 12 amino acids. The chain's CDR3 is CASGDSNQPQHF. Written as DNA, the CDR3 is TGTGCTTCGGGGGACAGCAATCAGCCCCAGCATTTT.

The chain is built from TRBV30 and TRBJ2-2, with D maybe TRBD1 (5 bases). This CDR3 comprises 14 residues. Germline loops: CDR1 GTSNPN, CDR2 SVGIG (reference sequence). V dropped 3 bases and J dropped 0 bases, with 8 bases sitting between them. The CDR3 spells CAWRGVANTGELFF. The CDR3 DNA follows: TGTGCCTGGAGAGGGGTAGCGAACACCGGGGAGCTGTTTTTT.

This chain links TRBV7-2 with TRBJ2-7, with TRBD2 matching over 7 bases. Germline V gene data show CDR1 as SGHTA and CDR2 as FQGNSA. The CDR3 has 13 residues. Unmatched junction bases numbered 4, after V lost 2 bases and J lost 6 bases. CDR3 residues: CASSLRLASEQYF. The CDR3 coding sequence is TGTGCCAGCAGCTTACGACTAGCAAGCGAGCAGTACTTC.

This sequence joins TRBV2 and TRBJ2-7; D is possibly TRBD2 (6 bases). The germline gives CDR1 SNHLY, CDR2 FYNNEI. Trimming left V 10 bases short and J 2 bases short, with 18 bases between. The CDR3 runs 14 residues. The CDR3 nucleotides read TGTGCCACCAATCGGGCGGGAATGACCTACGAGCAGTACTTC. It specifies CATNRAGMTYEQYF.

The chain recombines TRBV11-3 with TRBJ1-1, with D uncertain. CDR1 SGHNT and CDR2 YENEEA come from the germline V gene. This CDR3 has 13 amino acids. Trimming shortened V by 5 bases and J by 4 bases, and 11 bases separated the two germline ends. The CDR3 sequence: CASSQTTATEAFF. The DNA for the CDR3 is TGTGCCAGCAGCCAAACGACGGCCACTGAAGCTTTCTTT.

This sequence joins TRBV10-3 and TRBJ2-7; 8 positions match TRBD1. Germline CDR1 ENHRY, CDR2 SYGVKD. The CDR3 extends over 14 amino acids. After removal of 7 bases from V and 0 bases from J, the junction contained 5 bases not matched to a gene. This CDR3 is CAITSGTGSYEQYF. CDR3 nucleotides: TGTGCCATCACCTCCGGGACAGGCTCCTACGAGCAGTACTTC.

The rearrangement links TRBV5-4 to TRBJ1-2; D may be TRBD1 (5 bases). CDR1 is SGHNT, CDR2 YYREEE, per germline (reference sequence). CDR3 length: 14 residues. V lost 2 bases, J lost 4 bases, and 12 bases lay in between. The DNA of the CDR3 is TGTGCCAGCAGCTTAGGGGATTTTGGCTATGGCTACACCTTC. This translates into CASSLGDFGYGYTF.

V gene TRBV5-6 combines with J gene TRBJ2-5; TRBD1 matches 11 bases. The CDR3 runs 17 residues. Unmatched junction bases numbered 9, after V lost 3 bases and J lost 2 bases. Per the germline V gene, CDR1 is SGHDT and CDR2 is YYEEEE. The CDR3 protein is CASSYSDRGPWQETQYF. The DNA for the CDR3 is TGTGCCAGCAGCTACTCGGACAGGGGGCCTTGGCAAGAGACCCAGTACTTC.

The rearrangement joins TRBV13 to TRBJ2-7; D is perhaps TRBD1 (6 bases). V was trimmed by 5 bases and J by 6 bases, leaving 23 bases between them. Germline lookup yields CDR1 PRHDT and CDR2 FYEKMQ (reference sequence). This CDR3 spans 16 amino acids. The DNA for the CDR3 is TGTGCCAGCAGCACCCAAACAGGGTTGACGTTTGGCGAGCAGTACTTC. It yields the protein CASSTQTGLTFGEQYF.

This clone was counted a single time. The identical CDR3 is also encoded by other nucleotide sequences in the sample. This chain connects TRBV7-9 to TRBJ1-6; 10 bases are shared with TRBD1. Per germline, CDR1 SEHNR and CDR2 FQNEAQ (reference sequence). CDR3 length equals 14 residues. Trimming removed 1 base from V and 9 bases from J; junction bases left unmatched: 0. The CDR3 sequence is CASSLGTGGSPLHF. CDR3 in DNA: TGTGCCAGCAGCTTAGGGACAGGGGGTTCACCCCTCCACTTT.

This chain connects TRBV5-1 to TRBJ2-5; D possibly corresponds to TRBD2 (6 bases). V lost 4 bases and J 2 bases, leaving 21 bases between the germline ends. CDR1 and CDR2 from the germline V gene are SGHRS and YFSETQ. The CDR3 has 17 residues. The CDR3 region has the DNA TGCGCCAGCAGCCCCGTCCGGGACTCAGAGTCTCAAGAGACCCAGTACTTC. Its translation is CASSPVRDSESQETQYF.

The CDR3 protein is CSVGSKYSNTEAFF. CDR3 in DNA: TGCAGCGTCGGGTCGAAGTACAGTAACACTGAAGCTTTCTTT. This rearrangement joins TRBV29-1 to TRBJ1-1; D is uncertain. This CDR3 is 14 amino acids long. The V gene's germline CDR1 is SQVTM and CDR2 ANQGSEA. Trimming removed 6 bases from V and 2 bases from J, with 16 bases in between.

This chain uses TRBV9 with TRBJ2-2; 11 bases match TRBD2. With V trimmed by 0 bases and J by 4 bases, 5 bases remained unmatched. This CDR3 has 17 residues. The germline V gene has CDR1 SGDLS and CDR2 YYNGEE. CDR3 nucleotides: TGTGCCAGCAGCGTAGTCGTAGCGGGAGGGGCCACCGGGGAGCTGTTTTTT. It translates to CASSVVVAGGATGELFF.

This clone occurred a few times. This same CDR3 is encoded by further DNA sequences in the sample. The gene calls are TRBV7-2 and TRBJ2-2; no definite D call. Germline V CDR1 and CDR2: SGHTA, FQGNSA. The V gene lost 0 bases and the J gene lost 1 base, with 3 bases spanning the gap. CDR3 length: 14 residues. CDR3 bases: TGTGCCAGCAGCTTAGCAGGGAACACCGGGGAGCTGTTTTTT. Protein product: CASSLAGNTGELFF.

The chain uses TRBV5-1 and TRBJ2-4; D not resolved. Germline CDR1 SGHRS, CDR2 YFSETQ. The CDR3 loop spans 14 amino acids. The V end was cut by 5 bases, the J end by 0 bases, with 9 bases between. CDR3: CASSMESAKNIQYF. The CDR3 bases are TGCGCCAGCAGTATGGAATCAGCCAAAAACATTCAGTACTTC.

This clone was seen a few times. This chain links TRBV5-5 with TRBJ1-2; 11 bases align to TRBD1. This CDR3 is 17 amino acids long. Per germline, CDR1 SGHKS and CDR2 YYEKEE (reference sequence). Trimming cost V 4 bases and J 5 bases; bases outside gene matches: 13. The CDR3 sequence is CASSETPTGTGGYGYTF. CDR3 DNA sequence: TGTGCCAGCAGCGAAACCCCGACCGGGACAGGGGGTTATGGCTACACCTTC.

The V and J genes are TRBV6-5 and TRBJ1-1; D gene uncertain. Germline assignment: CDR1 MNHEY and CDR2 SVGAGI. V was trimmed by 2 bases and J by 1 base, leaving 11 bases between them. The CDR3 sequence is 15 residues long. The CDR3 region is CASSYRTPGNTEAFF. The DNA for the CDR3 is TGTGCCAGCAGTTACCGAACCCCGGGGAACACTGAAGCTTTCTTT.

The genes are TRBV7-9 and TRBJ2-5; possibly TRBD1 or TRBD2 for D (5 bases each). V gave up 7 bases and J gave up 5 bases, with 17 bases separating them. Germline V gives CDR1 SEHNR, CDR2 FQNEAQ (reference sequence). The CDR3 loop spans 14 amino acids. The CDR3: CASTRRDGQETQYF. The CDR3 DNA reads TGTGCCAGCACCCGCCGGGACGGTCAGGAGACCCAGTACTTC.